This TCR beta chain was captured in a study of shared T cell receptors in the human thymus. Assay used: immunoSEQ multiplex PCR; TCRdb lists only in-frame clones, some missing. The sample has 600,000 to 900,000 clones, approximately 83% seen once. V lost 4 bases and J lost 3; bases outside the gene matches: 20. The CDR3 runs 20 residues. Germline values: CDR1 SGHVS, CDR2 FQNEAQ. These same records also appear under a second study, on human thymus T cells. From that paper: Among the donors, all were healthy Finnish infants having corrective surgery for congenital heart defects. It was from resections taken during corrective heart surgery that the thymus tissue came. Thymic and blood repertoires seemed to show skewed V and J gene use. Thymic repertoires from unrelated individuals overlapped highly, related research reported.

Sequencing was carried out using thymocytes. The chain employs TRBV7-8 and TRBJ1-1; 10 positions agree with TRBD1. This TCR came from a girl less than two years old with a congenital heart defect. CDR3 protein: CASSSDLPGTGELWYTEAFF. In nucleotides, the CDR3 is TGTGCCAGCAGCTCAGACCTTCCCGGGACAGGGGAGTTATGGTACACTGAAGCTTTCTTT.